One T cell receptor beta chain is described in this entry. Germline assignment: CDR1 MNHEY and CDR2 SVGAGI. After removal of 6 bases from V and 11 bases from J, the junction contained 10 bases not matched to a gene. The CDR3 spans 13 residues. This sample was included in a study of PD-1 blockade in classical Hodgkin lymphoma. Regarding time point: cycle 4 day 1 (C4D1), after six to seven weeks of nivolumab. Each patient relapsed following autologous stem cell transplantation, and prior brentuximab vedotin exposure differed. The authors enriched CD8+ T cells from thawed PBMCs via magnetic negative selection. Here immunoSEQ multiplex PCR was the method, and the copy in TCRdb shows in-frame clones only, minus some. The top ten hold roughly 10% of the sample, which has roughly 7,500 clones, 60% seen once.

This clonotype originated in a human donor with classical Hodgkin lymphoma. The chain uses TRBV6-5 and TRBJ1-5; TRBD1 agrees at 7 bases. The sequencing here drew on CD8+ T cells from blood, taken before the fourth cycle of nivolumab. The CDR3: CASSQQGDPAQHF. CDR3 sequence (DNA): TGTGCCAGCAGCCAGCAGGGGGACCCGGCCCAGCATTTT.